This T cell receptor (beta chain) appears in the sequencing data of a study of blood T cell repertoires in COVID-19. The overall study: The United States, Italy and Spain supplied acute and convalescent COVID-19 samples. T cells, B-cell-depleted T cells, or PBMCs provided the cDNA or gDNA that served as material.

Authors' methods: By means of reference gene primer amplification, nucleated cell counts were estimated. This table comes from immunoSEQ multiplex PCR, and its TCRdb copy is limited to in-frame clones, with some not included. That table furnishes V, J and clone size, whereas the DNA furnished D and trimming. Of 95,000 to 150,000 clones listed, roughly 90% are singletons. The CDR3 has 11 amino acids. Germline V gene lookup returns CDR1 DFQATT and CDR2 SNEGSKA (reference sequence). V was trimmed by 1 base and J by 8 bases, leaving 8 bases between them. The TCR originated in a man aged 45-65 years with acute or convalescent COVID-19. Sequenced material: peripheral blood. The chain has TRBV20-1 and TRBJ1-1, with a tentative D call TRBD1 (6 bases). The CDR3 spells CSARGTEEAFF. The CDR3, as DNA: TGCAGTGCTAGAGGGACAGAAGAAGCTTTCTTT.